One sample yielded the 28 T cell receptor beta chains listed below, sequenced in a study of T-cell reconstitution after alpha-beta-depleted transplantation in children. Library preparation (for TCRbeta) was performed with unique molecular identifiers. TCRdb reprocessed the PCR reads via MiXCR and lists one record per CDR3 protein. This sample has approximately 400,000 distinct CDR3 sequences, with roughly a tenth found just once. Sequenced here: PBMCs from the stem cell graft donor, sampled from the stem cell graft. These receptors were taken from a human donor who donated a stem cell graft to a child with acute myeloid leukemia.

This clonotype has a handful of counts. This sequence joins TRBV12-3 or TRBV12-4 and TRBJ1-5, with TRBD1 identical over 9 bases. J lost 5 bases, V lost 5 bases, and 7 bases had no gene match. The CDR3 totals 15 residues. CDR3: CASSTLQGAYQPQHF. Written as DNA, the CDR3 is TGTGCCAGCAGTACCCTACAGGGGGCATATCAGCCCCAGCATTTT.

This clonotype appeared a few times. The CDR3 nucleotides are TGTGCCATCAGTGAGTTCGGGCTAGCGGGACCCGAGCAGTACGTC. Protein sequence: CAISEFGLAGPEQYV. This sequence joins TRBV10-3 and TRBJ2-7; 9 bases match TRBD2. This CDR3 spans 15 amino acids. The V segment lost 1 base and the J segment 6 bases; nucleotides outside the gene matches: 7. Germline assignment: CDR1 ENHRY and CDR2 SYGVKD.

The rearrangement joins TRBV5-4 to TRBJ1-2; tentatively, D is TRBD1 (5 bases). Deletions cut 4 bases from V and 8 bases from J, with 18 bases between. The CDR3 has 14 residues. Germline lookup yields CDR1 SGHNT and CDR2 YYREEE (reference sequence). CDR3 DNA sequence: TGTGCCAGCAGCCCTCCAGGGACCCAAAAAGGCTACACCTTC. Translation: CASSPPGTQKGYTF.

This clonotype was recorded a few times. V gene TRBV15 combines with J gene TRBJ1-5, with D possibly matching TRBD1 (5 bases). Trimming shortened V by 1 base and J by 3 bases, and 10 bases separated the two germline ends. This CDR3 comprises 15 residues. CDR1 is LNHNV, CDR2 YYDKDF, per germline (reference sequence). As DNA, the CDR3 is TGTGCCACCAGCAGAGGGGGGGACCCCAATCAGCCCCAGCATTTT. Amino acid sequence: CATSRGGDPNQPQHF.

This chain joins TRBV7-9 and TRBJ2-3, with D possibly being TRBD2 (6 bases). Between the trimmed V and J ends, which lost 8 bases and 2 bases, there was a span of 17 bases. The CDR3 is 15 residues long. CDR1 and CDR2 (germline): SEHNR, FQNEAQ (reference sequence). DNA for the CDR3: TGTGCCAGCTATCGGGACTGGCGGACCACAGATACGCAGTATTTT. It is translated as CASYRDWRTTDTQYF.

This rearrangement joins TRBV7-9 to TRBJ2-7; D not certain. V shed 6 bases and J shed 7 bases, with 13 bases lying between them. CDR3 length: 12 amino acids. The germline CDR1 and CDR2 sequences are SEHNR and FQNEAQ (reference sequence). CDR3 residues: CASSLGFGEQYF. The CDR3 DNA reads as TGTGCCAGCAGTTTGGGATTCGGGGAGCAGTACTTC.

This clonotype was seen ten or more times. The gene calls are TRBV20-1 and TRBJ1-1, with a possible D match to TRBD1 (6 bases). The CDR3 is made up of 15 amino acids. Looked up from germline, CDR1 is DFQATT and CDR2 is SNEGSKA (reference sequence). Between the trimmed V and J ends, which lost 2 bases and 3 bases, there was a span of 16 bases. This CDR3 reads CSARPDRRADTEAFF. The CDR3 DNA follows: TGCAGTGCTAGACCGGACAGACGTGCGGACACTGAAGCTTTCTTT.

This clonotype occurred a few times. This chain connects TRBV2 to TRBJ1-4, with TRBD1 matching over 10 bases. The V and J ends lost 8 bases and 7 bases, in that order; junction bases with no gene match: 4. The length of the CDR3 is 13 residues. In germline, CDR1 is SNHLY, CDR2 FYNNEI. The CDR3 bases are TGTGCCAGCGGCGGGACAGGGGTTGAAAAACTGTTTTTT. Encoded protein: CASGGTGVEKLFF.

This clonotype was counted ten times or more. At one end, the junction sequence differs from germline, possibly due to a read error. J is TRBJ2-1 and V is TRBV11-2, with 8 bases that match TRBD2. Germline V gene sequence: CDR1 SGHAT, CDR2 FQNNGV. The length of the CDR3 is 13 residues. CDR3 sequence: CASSLEAGARSYF. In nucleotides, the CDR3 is TGTGCCAGCAGCTTAGAAGCGGGGGCCCGCTCGTACTTC. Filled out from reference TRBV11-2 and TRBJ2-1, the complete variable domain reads EAGVAQSPRYKIIEKRQSVAFWCNPISGHATLYWYQQILGQGPKLLIQFQNNGVVDDSQLPKDRFSAERLKGVDSTLKIQPAKLEDSAVYLCASSLEAGARSYFGPGTRLTVL.

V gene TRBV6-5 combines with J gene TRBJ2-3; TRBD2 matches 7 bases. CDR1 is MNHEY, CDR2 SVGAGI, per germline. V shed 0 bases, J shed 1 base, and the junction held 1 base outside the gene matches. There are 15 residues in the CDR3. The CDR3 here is CASSYSGGGTDTQYF. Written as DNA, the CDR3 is TGTGCCAGCAGTTACTCGGGGGGGGGCACAGATACGCAGTATTTT.

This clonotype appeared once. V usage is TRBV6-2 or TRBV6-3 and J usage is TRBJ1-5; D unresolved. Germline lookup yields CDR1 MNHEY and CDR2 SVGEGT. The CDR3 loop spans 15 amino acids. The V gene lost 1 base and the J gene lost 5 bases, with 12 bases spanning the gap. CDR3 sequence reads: CASSYFASTHQPQHF. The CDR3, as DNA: TGTGCCAGCAGTTACTTCGCCTCGACTCATCAGCCCCAGCATTTT.

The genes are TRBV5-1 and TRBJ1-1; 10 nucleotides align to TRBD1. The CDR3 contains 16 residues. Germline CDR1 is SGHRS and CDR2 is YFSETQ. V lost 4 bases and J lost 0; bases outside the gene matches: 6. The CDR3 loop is CASSITGTGVNTEAFF. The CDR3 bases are TGCGCCAGCAGCATAACCGGGACAGGGGTGAACACTGAAGCTTTCTTT.

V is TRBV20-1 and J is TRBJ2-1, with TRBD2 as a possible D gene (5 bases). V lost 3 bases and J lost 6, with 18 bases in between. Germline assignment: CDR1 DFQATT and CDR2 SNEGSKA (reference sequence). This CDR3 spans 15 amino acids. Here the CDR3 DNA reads TGCAGTGCTAGTCTAACGGGAAGGCCGAGCAATGAGCAGTTCTTC. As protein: CSASLTGRPSNEQFF.

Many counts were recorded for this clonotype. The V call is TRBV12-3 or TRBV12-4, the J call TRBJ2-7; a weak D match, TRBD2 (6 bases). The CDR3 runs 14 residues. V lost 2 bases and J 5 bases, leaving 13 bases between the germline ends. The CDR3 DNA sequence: TGTGCCAGCAGTTTAAGGCTAGCGCGGGACGAGCAGTACTTC. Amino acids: CASSLRLARDEQYF.

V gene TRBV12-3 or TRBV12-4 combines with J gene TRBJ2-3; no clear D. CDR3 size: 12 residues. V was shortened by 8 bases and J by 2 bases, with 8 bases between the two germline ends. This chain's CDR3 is CASRALTDTQYF. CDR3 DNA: TGTGCCAGCCGTGCCCTCACAGATACGCAGTATTTT.

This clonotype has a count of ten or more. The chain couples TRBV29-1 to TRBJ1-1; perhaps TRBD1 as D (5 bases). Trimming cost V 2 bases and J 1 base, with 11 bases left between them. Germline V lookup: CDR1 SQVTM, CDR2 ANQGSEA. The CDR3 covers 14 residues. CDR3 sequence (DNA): TGCAGCGTTGAACCCGGACAAAGGAACACTGAAGCTTTCTTT. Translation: CSVEPGQRNTEAFF.

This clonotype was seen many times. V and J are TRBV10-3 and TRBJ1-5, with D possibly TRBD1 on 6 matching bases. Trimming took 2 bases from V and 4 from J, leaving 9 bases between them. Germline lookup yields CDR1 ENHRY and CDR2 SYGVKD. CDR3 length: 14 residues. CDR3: CAISEGQGNQPQHF. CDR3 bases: TGTGCCATCAGTGAGGGGCAGGGGAATCAGCCCCAGCATTTT.

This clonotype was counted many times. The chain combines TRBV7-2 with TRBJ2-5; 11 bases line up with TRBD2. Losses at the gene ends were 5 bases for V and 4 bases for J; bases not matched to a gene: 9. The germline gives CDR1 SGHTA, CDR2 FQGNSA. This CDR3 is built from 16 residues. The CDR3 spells CASSDTSGSGGETQYF. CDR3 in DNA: TGTGCCAGCAGCGACACTAGCGGGAGTGGGGGAGAGACCCAGTACTTC.

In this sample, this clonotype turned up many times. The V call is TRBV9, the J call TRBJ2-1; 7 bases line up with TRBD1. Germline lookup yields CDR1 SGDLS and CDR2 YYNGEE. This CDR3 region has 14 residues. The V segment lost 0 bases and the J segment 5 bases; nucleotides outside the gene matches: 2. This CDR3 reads CASSVEGQNNEQFF. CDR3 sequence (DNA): TGTGCCAGCAGCGTAGAGGGACAGAACAATGAGCAGTTCTTC.

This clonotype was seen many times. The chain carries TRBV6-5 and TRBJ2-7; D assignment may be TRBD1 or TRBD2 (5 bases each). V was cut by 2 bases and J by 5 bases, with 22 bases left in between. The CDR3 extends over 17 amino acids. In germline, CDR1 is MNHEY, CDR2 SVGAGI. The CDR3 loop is CASSYLPPPGPSNEQYF. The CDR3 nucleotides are TGTGCCAGCAGTTACCTTCCTCCACCGGGACCCAGTAACGAGCAGTACTTC.

CDR3 in DNA: TGTGCCAGCAGCGTAACAGCGGGAGGCACCGGGGAGCTGTTTTTT. Protein product: CASSVTAGGTGELFF. V is TRBV9 and J is TRBJ2-2, with TRBD2 identical over 9 bases. The CDR3 has 15 amino acids. CDR1 is SGDLS, CDR2 YYNGEE, per germline. Germline trimming cut 1 base from V and 4 bases from J; bases unmatched to any gene: 2.

This CDR3 is CASSQDRARLTEAFF. The CDR3 region has the DNA TGCGCCAGCAGCCAAGATCGTGCGCGGTTGACTGAAGCTTTCTTT. The rearrangement links TRBV4-1 to TRBJ1-1, with D uncertain. This CDR3 contains 15 residues. The germline gives CDR1 MGHRA, CDR2 YSYEKL. The germline V and J ends were trimmed by 0 bases and 5 bases, with 13 bases remaining between them.

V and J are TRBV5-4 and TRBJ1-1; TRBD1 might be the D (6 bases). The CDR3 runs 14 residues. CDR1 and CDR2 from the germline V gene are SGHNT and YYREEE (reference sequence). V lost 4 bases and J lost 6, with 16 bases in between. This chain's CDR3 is CASSQLTGRPEAFF. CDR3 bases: TGTGCCAGCAGCCAGCTCACAGGGAGGCCTGAAGCTTTCTTT.

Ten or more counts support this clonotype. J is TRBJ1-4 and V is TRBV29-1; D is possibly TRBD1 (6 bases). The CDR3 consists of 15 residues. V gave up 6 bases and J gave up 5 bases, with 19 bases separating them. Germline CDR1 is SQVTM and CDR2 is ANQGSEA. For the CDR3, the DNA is TGCAGCGTAGCCTACGCAGGGGCTCCCAATGAAAAACTGTTTTTT. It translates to CSVAYAGAPNEKLFF.

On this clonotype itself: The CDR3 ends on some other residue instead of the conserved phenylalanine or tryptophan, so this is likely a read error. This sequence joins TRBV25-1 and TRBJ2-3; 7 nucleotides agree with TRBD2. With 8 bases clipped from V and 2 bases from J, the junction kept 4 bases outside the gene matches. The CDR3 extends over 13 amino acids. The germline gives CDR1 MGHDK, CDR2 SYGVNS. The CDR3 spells CASRGRVTDTQYL. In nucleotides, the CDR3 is TGTGCCAGCCGAGGGAGGGTCACAGATACGCAGTATTTG.

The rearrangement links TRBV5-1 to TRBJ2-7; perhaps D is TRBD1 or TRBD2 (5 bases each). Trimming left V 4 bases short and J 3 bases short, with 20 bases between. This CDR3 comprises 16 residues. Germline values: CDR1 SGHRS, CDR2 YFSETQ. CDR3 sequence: CASSAGAGTGYYEQYF. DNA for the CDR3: TGCGCCAGCAGCGCTGGAGCCGGGACCGGCTACTACGAGCAGTACTTC.

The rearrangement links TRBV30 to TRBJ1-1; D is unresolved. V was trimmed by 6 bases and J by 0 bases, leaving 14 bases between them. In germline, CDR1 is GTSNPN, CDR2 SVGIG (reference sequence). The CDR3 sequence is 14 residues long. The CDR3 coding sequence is TGTGCCTGCTCCGTCGGCAGCCTGAACACTGAAGCTTTCTTT. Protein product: CACSVGSLNTEAFF.

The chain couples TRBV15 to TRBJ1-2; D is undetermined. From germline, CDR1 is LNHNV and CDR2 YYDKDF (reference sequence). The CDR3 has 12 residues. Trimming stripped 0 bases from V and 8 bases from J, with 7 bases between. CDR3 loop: CATSREGGGYTF. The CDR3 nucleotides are TGTGCCACCAGCAGAGAGGGCGGCGGCTACACCTTC.